This T cell receptor (beta chain) is drawn from a study of response to subunit inactivated influenza vaccine. Study-level results: Authors suggested few new T cells are recruited by each seasonal influenza vaccination.

Trimming stripped 0 bases from V and 4 bases from J, with 12 bases between. The CDR3 runs 15 residues. Germline V gives CDR1 KGHSH, CDR2 LQKENI. TCRdb recomputed calls from the RT-PCR reads with MiXCR, one row per CDR3 protein. This sample has approximately 530,000 distinct CDR3 sequences, with about an eighth found just once. This clonotype came up a few times. Its antigen is unknown. The chain recombines TRBV18 with TRBJ1-1; D remains unclear. The source is a man aged 50 to 60 who received an inactivated influenza vaccine. This specimen was PBMCs from blood, taken more than 35 days after vaccination. The CDR3 sequence: CASSPPPGPGTEAFF. The CDR3 DNA reads TGTGCCAGCTCACCACCGCCGGGTCCGGGCACTGAAGCTTTCTTT.